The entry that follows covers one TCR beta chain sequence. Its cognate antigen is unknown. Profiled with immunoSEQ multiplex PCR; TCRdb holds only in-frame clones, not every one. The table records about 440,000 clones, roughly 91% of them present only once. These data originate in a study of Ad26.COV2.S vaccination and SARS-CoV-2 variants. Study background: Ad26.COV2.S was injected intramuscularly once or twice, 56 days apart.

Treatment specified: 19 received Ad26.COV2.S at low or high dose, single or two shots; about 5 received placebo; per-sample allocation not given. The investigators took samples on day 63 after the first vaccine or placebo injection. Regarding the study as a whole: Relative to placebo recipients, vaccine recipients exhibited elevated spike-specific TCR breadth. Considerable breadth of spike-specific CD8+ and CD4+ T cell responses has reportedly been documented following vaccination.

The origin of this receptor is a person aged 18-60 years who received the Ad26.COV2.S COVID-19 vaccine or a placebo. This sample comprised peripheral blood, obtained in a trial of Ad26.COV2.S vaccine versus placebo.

Here the CDR3 reads CATSAGGGNQPQHF. In DNA form, the CDR3 reads TGTGCCACCAGCGCCGGAGGGGGCAATCAGCCCCAGCATTTT. The V and J genes are TRBV24-1 and TRBJ1-5; D possibly corresponds to TRBD1 (5 bases). CDR3 length: 14 residues. Trimming stripped 7 bases from V and 2 bases from J, with 11 bases between. Germline V gene data show CDR1 as KGHDR and CDR2 as SFDVKD.